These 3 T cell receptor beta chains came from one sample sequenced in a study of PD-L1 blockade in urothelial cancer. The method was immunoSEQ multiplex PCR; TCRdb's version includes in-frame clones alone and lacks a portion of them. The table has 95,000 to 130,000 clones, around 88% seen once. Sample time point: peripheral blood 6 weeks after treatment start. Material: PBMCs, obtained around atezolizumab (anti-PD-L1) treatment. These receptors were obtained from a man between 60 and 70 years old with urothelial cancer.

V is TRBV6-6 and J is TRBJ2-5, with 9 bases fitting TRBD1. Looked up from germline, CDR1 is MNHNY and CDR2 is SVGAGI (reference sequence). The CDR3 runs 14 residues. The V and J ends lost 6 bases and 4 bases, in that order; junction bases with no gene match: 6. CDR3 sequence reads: CASSPWTGAETQYF. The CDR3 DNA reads TGTGCCAGCAGCCCCTGGACAGGGGCAGAGACCCAGTACTTC.

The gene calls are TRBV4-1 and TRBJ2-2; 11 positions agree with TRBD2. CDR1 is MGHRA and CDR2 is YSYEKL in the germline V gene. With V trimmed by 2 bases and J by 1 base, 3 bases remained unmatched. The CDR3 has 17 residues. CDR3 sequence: CASSQKGTSGNTGELFF. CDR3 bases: TGCGCCAGCAGCCAAAAGGGGACTAGCGGGAACACCGGGGAGCTGTTTTTT.

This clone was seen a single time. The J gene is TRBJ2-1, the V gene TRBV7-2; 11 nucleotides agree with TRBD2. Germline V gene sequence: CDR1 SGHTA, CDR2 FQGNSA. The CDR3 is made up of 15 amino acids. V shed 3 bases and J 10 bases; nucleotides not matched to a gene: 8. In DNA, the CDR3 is TGTGCCAGCAGCTTCGGGACTAGCGGTTTAGGGGAGCAGTTCTTC. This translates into CASSFGTSGLGEQFF.